The 22 T cell receptor beta chains listed next were all sequenced from one sample in a study of vaccination effects on CD4 cells after COVID-19. The antigens for these receptors are not known. Antigen-specific CD4+ T cells were expanded with viral peptide pools in the ViraFEST assay before sequencing. An approximately 10-day culture period preceded the isolation of CD4+ T cells. Vaccine recipients, nucleocapsid antibody negative, had no prior SARS-CoV-2 infection. Some clones are missing from TCRdb's copy, which holds only in-frame ones; the method was immunoSEQ multiplex PCR. This table holds about 28,000 clones, under 85% found once. Material: CD4+ T cells from PBMCs cultured with SARS-CoV-2 spike peptides, obtained before COVID-19 vaccination. The receptor source for this set is a human donor who received a COVID-19 vaccine.

The V gene is TRBV3-1 (or the pseudogene TRBV3-2), the J gene TRBJ1-4, with D tentatively TRBD1 (6 bases). In germline, CDR1 is LGHDT, CDR2 YNNKEL (reference sequence). V was shortened by 0 bases and J by 13 bases, with 15 bases between the two germline ends. The length of the CDR3 is 14 residues. The CDR3: CASSQEGAPRGLFF. CDR3 bases: TGTGCCAGCAGCCAAGAGGGGGCCCCAAGGGGACTGTTTTTT.

The V gene is TRBV2, the J gene TRBJ2-7; TRBD2 matches 12 bases. CDR3 length: 13 amino acids. The germline V gene has CDR1 SNHLY and CDR2 FYNNEI. V was clipped by 7 bases and J by 6 bases; unmatched bases: 4. Written as DNA, the CDR3 is TGTGCCAGCATACTAGCGGGGGGCCTCGAGCAGTACTTC. It translates to CASILAGGLEQYF.

The rearrangement joins TRBV18 to TRBJ2-6, with TRBD1 as a possible D gene (6 bases). The V end was cut by 0 bases, the J end by 5 bases, with 11 bases between. CDR1 and CDR2 from the germline V gene are KGHSH and LQKENI. This CDR3 spans 16 amino acids. CDR3 protein: CASSPPVGTRANVLTF. The CDR3 nucleotides are TGTGCCAGCTCACCACCGGTGGGGACACGGGCCAACGTCCTGACTTTC.

The gene calls are TRBV7-9 and TRBJ2-5; the D is unclear. The germline gives CDR1 SEHNR, CDR2 FQNEAQ (reference sequence). The CDR3 runs to 16 residues. The V end lost 2 bases, the J end lost 1 base, and 14 bases lay between the germline ends. In DNA form, the CDR3 reads TGTGCCAGCAGCTTACTGTCGTGGCAGGCCCAAGAGACCCAGTACTTC. This encodes CASSLLSWQAQETQYF. The full variable domain, completed using reference TRBV7-9 and TRBJ2-5, is DTGVSQNPRHKITKRGQNVTFRCDPISEHNRLYWYRQTLGQGPEFLTYFQNEAQLEKSRLLSDRFSAERPKGSFSTLEIQRTEQGDSAMYLCASSLLSWQAQETQYFGPGTRLLVL.

The J gene is TRBJ2-7, the V gene TRBV7-2, with 7 nucleotides matching TRBD1. The V and J ends lost 7 bases and 4 bases, in that order; junction bases with no gene match: 10. CDR3 length: 14 residues. Germline CDR1 and CDR2: SGHTA and FQGNSA. The CDR3 bases are TGTGCCAGCAAGACCGACAGGGTAACGTACGAGCAGTACTTC. Amino acid sequence: CASKTDRVTYEQYF.

J is TRBJ2-5 and V is TRBV7-9, with a weak D call TRBD2 (6 bases). CDR1 and CDR2 from the germline V gene are SEHNR and FQNEAQ (reference sequence). V was pared by 1 base and J by 5 bases, with 14 bases between. The CDR3 contains 15 residues. The CDR3 sequence: CASSLGGGLRETQYF. The DNA of the CDR3 is TGTGCCAGCAGCTTAGGGGGAGGACTAAGGGAGACCCAGTACTTC.

This chain uses TRBV30 with TRBJ1-5; no firm D call. CDR3 length equals 11 residues. The germline CDR1 and CDR2 sequences are GTSNPN and SVGIG (reference sequence). Trimming took 8 bases from V and 5 from J, leaving 10 bases between them. CDR3 in DNA: TGTGCCGGCCGGGCCGATCAGCCCCAGCATTTT. Its protein product is CAGRADQPQHF.

This chain joins TRBV21-1 and TRBJ2-1; the table gives TRBD1 as D, unverified against the DNA. TRBV21-1 is tagged as a pseudogene. This CDR3 region has 12 residues. The CDR3 DNA is TGTGCCAGCAGTTCAACAGGGGGCGAACGGTTCTTC. Encoded protein: CASSSTGGERFF.

CDR3 sequence reads: CASSSLASGSTDTQYF. The CDR3 nucleotides are TGTGCCAGCAGCTCCCTGGCTAGCGGTAGCACAGATACGCAGTATTTT. The V call is TRBV5-5, the J call TRBJ2-3, with 7 positions matching TRBD2. Germline V CDR1 and CDR2: SGHKS, YYEKEE (reference sequence). V trimming: 3 bases; J trimming: 0 bases; junction bases outside the gene matches: 7. This CDR3 region has 16 residues.

The chain carries TRBV19 and TRBJ2-7; 13 positions match TRBD2. Germline CDR1 reads LNHDA; CDR2 reads SQIVND (reference sequence). Trimming at V came to 0 bases and at J to 12 bases, leaving 11 bases not matched to a gene. The CDR3 contains 16 residues. CDR3 region: CASSIDVSTSGRRVYF. In nucleotides, the CDR3 is TGTGCCAGTAGTATAGATGTATCGACTAGCGGGAGGAGGGTGTACTTC.

This clone was found a few times. The chain has TRBV9 and TRBJ1-5; 8 nucleotides agree with TRBD1. The V segment lost 0 bases and the J segment 5 bases; nucleotides outside the gene matches: 4. Germline V gene data show CDR1 as SGDLS and CDR2 as YYNGEE. The CDR3 has 15 amino acids. The CDR3 coding sequence is TGTGCCAGCAGCGTAGGGACAGGGCGGGATCAGCCCCAGCATTTT. The encoded protein is CASSVGTGRDQPQHF.

This rearrangement joins TRBV6-4 to TRBJ2-3; D possibly corresponds to TRBD1 (6 bases). Trimming removed 3 bases from V and 4 bases from J, with 11 bases in between. CDR1 is MRHNA, CDR2 SNTAGT, per germline. The CDR3 runs to 14 residues. CDR3 sequence (DNA): TGTGCCAGCAGTGAAGGGGGTTCAGCAGATACGCAGTATTTT. Encoded protein: CASSEGGSADTQYF.

This clone was counted between two and nine times. The chain links TRBV4-1 to TRBJ2-5; tentative D call: TRBD2 (7 bases). V was shortened by 5 bases and J by 4 bases, with 14 bases between the two germline ends. The CDR3 contains 14 residues. Germline V CDR1 and CDR2: MGHRA, YSYEKL. In DNA, the CDR3 is TGCGCCAGCAGCTCCTGGGGGGGGCCAGAGACCCAGTACTTC. Amino acids: CASSSWGGPETQYF.

This chain connects TRBV10-3 to TRBJ1-5; no clear D gene. This CDR3 region has 15 residues. CDR1 is ENHRY, CDR2 SYGVKD, per germline. V was shortened by 0 bases and J by 1 base, with 7 bases between the two germline ends. In DNA form, the CDR3 reads TGTGCCATCAGTGAGTCGGGCGGAAGCAATCAGCCCCAGCATTTT. Its protein is CAISESGGSNQPQHF.

The chain combines TRBV18 with TRBJ2-5; no reliable D call. In germline, CDR1 is KGHSH, CDR2 LQKENI. The CDR3 spans 12 residues. The V end was cut by 3 bases, the J end by 1 base, with 3 bases between. In DNA form, the CDR3 reads TGTGCCAGCTCACCGGGCCAAGAGACCCAGTACTTC. Translation gives CASSPGQETQYF.

This clone was detected once. The rearrangement joins TRBV9 to TRBJ2-5; 9 bases fit TRBD1. V trimming: 4 bases; J trimming: 3 bases; junction bases outside the gene matches: 10. The CDR3 sequence is 16 residues long. CDR1 is SGDLS, CDR2 YYNGEE, per germline. CDR3 in amino acids: CASSLRPGTGKETQYF. CDR3 coding DNA: TGTGCCAGCAGCTTACGACCCGGGACAGGGAAAGAGACCCAGTACTTC.

This clone came up a few times. The chain combines TRBV5-5 with TRBJ2-1; D uncertain. CDR3 length: 12 residues. Looked up from germline, CDR1 is SGHKS and CDR2 is YYEKEE (reference sequence). V was trimmed by 6 bases and J by 10 bases, leaving 14 bases between them. Here the CDR3 reads CASIHSDVEQFF. The CDR3 nucleotides are TGTGCCAGCATCCACTCGGACGTGGAGCAGTTCTTC.

This chain connects TRBV19 to TRBJ1-5; 12 bases line up with TRBD1. The V segment lost 4 bases and the J segment 2 bases; nucleotides outside the gene matches: 6. Germline CDR1 LNHDA, CDR2 SQIVND (reference sequence). This CDR3 spans 17 amino acids. The CDR3 coding sequence is TGTGCCAGTAGTAAGGGACAGGGGGCGGTCGGCAATCAGCCCCAGCATTTT. This translates into CASSKGQGAVGNQPQHF.

The CDR3 region is CASRSGSTDTQYF. The CDR3 DNA is TGTGCCAGCAGGTCAGGGAGCACAGATACGCAGTATTTT. This rearrangement joins TRBV6-5 to TRBJ2-3; possible D gene TRBD1, 5 bases. Germline lookup yields CDR1 MNHEY and CDR2 SVGAGI. This CDR3 region has 13 residues. Trimming cost V 6 bases and J 0 bases, with 7 bases left between them.

The V and J genes are TRBV7-9 and TRBJ1-1, with TRBD1 matching 8 bases. J lost 3 bases, V lost 4 bases, and 4 bases had no gene match. Per the germline V gene, CDR1 is SEHNR and CDR2 is FQNEAQ (reference sequence). This CDR3 region has 14 residues. CDR3 DNA sequence: TGTGCCAGCAGCTGGACAGGGTGGGACACTGAAGCTTTCTTT. It is translated as CASSWTGWDTEAFF.

V is TRBV5-1 and J is TRBJ2-6; D not certain. CDR3 length equals 14 residues. Trimming stripped 5 bases from V and 0 bases from J, with 6 bases between. Germline lookup yields CDR1 SGHRS and CDR2 YFSETQ. CDR3 sequence: CASRQSSGANVLTF. The DNA of the CDR3 is TGCGCCAGCAGGCAGAGCTCTGGGGCCAACGTCCTGACTTTC.

This clone has a handful of counts. The V call is TRBV29-1, the J call TRBJ1-1; TRBD1 matches at 10 bases. CDR1 and CDR2 (germline): SQVTM, ANQGSEA. The CDR3 consists of 13 residues. Germline trimming cut 7 bases from V and 6 bases from J; bases unmatched to any gene: 8. CDR3 residues: CSALGQGMPEAFF. The CDR3 DNA is TGCAGCGCCCTGGGACAGGGGATGCCTGAAGCTTTCTTT.